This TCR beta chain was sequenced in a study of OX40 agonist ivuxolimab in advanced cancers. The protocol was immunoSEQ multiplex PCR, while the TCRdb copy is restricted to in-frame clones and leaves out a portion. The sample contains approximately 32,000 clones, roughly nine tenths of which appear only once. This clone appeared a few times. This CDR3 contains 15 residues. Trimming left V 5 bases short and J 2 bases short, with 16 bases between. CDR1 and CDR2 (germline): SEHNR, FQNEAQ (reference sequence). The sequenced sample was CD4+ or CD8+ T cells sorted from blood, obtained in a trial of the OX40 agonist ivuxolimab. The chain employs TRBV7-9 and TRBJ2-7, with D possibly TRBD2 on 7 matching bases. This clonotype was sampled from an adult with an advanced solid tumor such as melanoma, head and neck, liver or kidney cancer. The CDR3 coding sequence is TGTGCCAGCAGCCCGAGGGGGGGGATAGCCTACGAGCAGTACTTC. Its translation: CASSPRGGIAYEQYF.